The rows below give T cell receptor beta chains drawn from one sample of a study of T cells after yellow fever vaccination. TCRdb used MiXCR to reprocess the 5' RACE reads, holding one entry per CDR3 protein. The sample has 300,000 to 450,000 distinct CDR3 sequences; about 8.3% are singletons. Specimen: PBMCs, collected 45 days after the first yellow fever vaccination. The receptors derive from a man aged 18 to 30 who received the YFV17D yellow fever vaccine. Each CDR3 is given with its conserved first and last residue.

TRBV6-5	TRBJ2-1	CASNNRYNEQFF
TRBV20-1	TRBJ2-1	CSPASRNNEQFF
TRBV12-3/TRBV12-4	TRBJ1-1	CASSPRTRYTEAFF
TRBV9	TRBJ1-2	CASSVDGKTNYGYTF
TRBV20-1	TRBJ1-1	CSARPGSGHTEAFF
TRBV6-1	TRBJ2-7	CASRVGQGARHEQYF
TRBV10-3	TRBJ1-2	CAISAFRVGQGNYGYTF
TRBV18	TRBJ2-5	CASSTTGGLKTQYF
TRBV24-1	TRBJ2-2	CATSDFFDRGTGELFF
TRBV7-3	TRBJ2-2	CASSLTAAAGELFF
TRBV18	TRBJ1-1	CASSSGASTEAFF
TRBV7-8	TRBJ2-5	CASSPGTYQYF
TRBV28	TRBJ2-2	CASTAAGGRSTGELFF
TRBV7-2	TRBJ2-3	CASSLAPHTDTQYF
TRBV12-3/TRBV12-4	TRBJ2-1	CASSSPRGVGGEQFF
TRBV12-5	TRBJ2-1	CASGLGLEQFF
TRBV7-2	TRBJ2-7	CASRPGRGSYEQYF
TRBV7-6	TRBJ1-1	CASSLRGGGNTEAFF
TRBV7-2	TRBJ2-1	CASSLEGTSHEQFF
TRBV20-1	TRBJ2-1	CSASLDREDEQFF
TRBV19	TRBJ2-1	CASSISGGAPYNEQFF
TRBV20-1	TRBJ2-1	CSARDFRLADGEQFF
TRBV21-1	TRBJ2-3	CASSINLSGIPPDTQYF
TRBV18	TRBJ1-2	CASSKSGEEIYGYTF
TRBV28	TRBJ2-3	CASSTRQTDTQYF
TRBV7-9	TRBJ1-3	CASSRDDSGNTIYF
TRBV7-2	TRBJ2-1	CASSFAGLAGGPFSYNEQFF
TRBV20-1	TRBJ2-7	CSARDAQGTRRGNEQYF
TRBV18	TRBJ1-5	CASSPYAPHSKSQPQHF
TRBV29-1	TRBJ2-5	CSVAGTGPETQYF
TRBV12-3/TRBV12-4	TRBJ1-3	CASWWGLGNTIYF
TRBV7-9	TRBJ2-7	CASRSGNSYEQYF
TRBV7-6	TRBJ2-1	CASSLAPGGANEQFF
TRBV6-4	TRBJ2-1	CASSDGRDRGNEQFF
TRBV19	TRBJ1-5	CASSVDGFNQPQHF
TRBV20-1	TRBJ1-1	CSASGEFMNTEAFF
TRBV20-1	TRBJ2-7	CSAGASYEQYF
TRBV5-5	TRBJ2-5	CASSWGPQDFGTQYF
TRBV3-1	TRBJ2-7	CASSQSGGYEQYF
TRBV7-9	TRBJ1-1	CASSQTGGEKNTEAFF
TRBV20-1	TRBJ2-5	CSAVTVLRLAETQYF